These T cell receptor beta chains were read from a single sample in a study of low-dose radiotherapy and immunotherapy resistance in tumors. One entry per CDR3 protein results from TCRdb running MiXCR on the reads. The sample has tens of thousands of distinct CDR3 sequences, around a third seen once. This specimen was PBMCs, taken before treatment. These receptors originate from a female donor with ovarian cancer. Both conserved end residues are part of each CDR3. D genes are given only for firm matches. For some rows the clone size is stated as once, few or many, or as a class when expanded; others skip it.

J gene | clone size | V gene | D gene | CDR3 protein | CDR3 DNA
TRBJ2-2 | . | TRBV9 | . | CASSERGGVPNTGELFF | TGTGCCAGCAGCGAAAGAGGGGGGGTCCCCAACACCGGGGAGCTGTTTTTT
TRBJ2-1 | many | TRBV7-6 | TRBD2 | CASSPRSSGGTNEQFF | TGTGCCAGCAGCCCCCGTTCTAGCGGGGGGACCAATGAGCAGTTCTTC
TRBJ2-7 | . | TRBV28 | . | CASSSGGVTYEQYF | TGTGCCAGCAGTTCAGGAGGGGTTACCTACGAGCAGTACTTC
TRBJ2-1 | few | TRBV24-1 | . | CATSKPGEDIYEQFF | TGTGCCACCAGTAAACCGGGAGAAGATATTTATGAGCAGTTCTTC
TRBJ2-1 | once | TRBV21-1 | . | CASSHTTERARYNEQFF | TGTGCCAGCAGCCACACGACGGAGCGGGCACGCTACAATGAGCAGTTCTTC
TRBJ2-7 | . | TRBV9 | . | CASSVDGAAYEQYF | TGTGCCAGCAGCGTAGATGGGGCAGCCTACGAGCAGTACTTC
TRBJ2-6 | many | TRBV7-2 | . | CASSSIGASSGANVLTF | TGTGCCAGCAGCTCGATCGGGGCGAGCTCTGGGGCCAACGTCCTGACTTTC
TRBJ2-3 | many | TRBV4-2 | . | CASSQDVSEARTDTQYF | TGTGCCAGCAGCCAAGATGTATCCGAGGCCCGCACAGATACGCAGTATTTT
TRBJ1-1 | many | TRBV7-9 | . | CASSFAGRNTEAFF | TGTGCCAGCAGCTTTGCGGGACGGAACACTGAAGCTTTCTTT
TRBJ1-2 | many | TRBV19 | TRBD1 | CASSTGQGGDYGYTF | TGTGCCAGTAGTACCGGACAGGGAGGGGACTATGGCTACACCTTC
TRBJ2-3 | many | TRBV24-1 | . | CASNGRDTDTQYF | TGTGCCTCAAATGGGCGGGACACAGATACGCAGTATTTT
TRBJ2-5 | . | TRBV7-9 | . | CASSLATTETQYF | TGTGCCAGCAGCTTAGCTACAACAGAGACCCAGTACTTC
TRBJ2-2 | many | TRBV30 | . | CAWSTGQLTGELFF | TGTGCCTGGAGTACAGGACAGCTCACCGGGGAGCTGTTTTTT
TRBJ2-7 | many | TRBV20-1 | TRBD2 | CSASGTSGSPYEQYF | TGCAGTGCTAGCGGGACTAGCGGGTCCCCCTACGAGCAGTACTTC
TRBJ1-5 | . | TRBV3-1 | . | CASSQMGEQPQHF | TGTGCCAGCAGCCAGATGGGGGAACAGCCCCAGCATTTT
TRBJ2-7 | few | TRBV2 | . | CASSGTGYEQYF | TGTGCCAGCAGCGGCACAGGGTACGAGCAGTACTTC
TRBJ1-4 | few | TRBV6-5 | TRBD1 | CASRKTQGASEKLFF | TGTGCCAGCAGGAAGACACAGGGGGCAAGTGAAAAACTGTTTTTT
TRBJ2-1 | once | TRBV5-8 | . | CASSFSESLLDEQFF | TGTGCCAGCAGCTTTTCCGAGTCTCTTCTCGATGAGCAGTTCTTC
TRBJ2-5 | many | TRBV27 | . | CASSSTSRETQYF | TGTGCCAGCAGTTCCACGTCCAGGGAGACCCAGTACTTC
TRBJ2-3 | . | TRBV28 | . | CASSFLGGTDTQYF | TGTGCCAGCAGTTTCCTTGGCGGCACAGATACGCAGTATTTT
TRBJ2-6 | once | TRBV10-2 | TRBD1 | CATVLDRGSGANVLTF | TGCGCCACCGTTCTAGACAGGGGGTCTGGGGCCAACGTCCTGACTTTC
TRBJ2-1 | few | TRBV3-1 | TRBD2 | CASSPRGLAGGGEQFF | TGTGCCAGCAGCCCCAGGGGCCTAGCGGGAGGCGGTGAGCAGTTCTTC
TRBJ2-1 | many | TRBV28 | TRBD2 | CASSFFAGVSNEQFF | TGTGCCAGCAGTTTTTTCGCGGGAGTAAGCAATGAGCAGTTCTTC
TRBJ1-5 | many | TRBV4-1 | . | CASSLGAGVVQPQHF | TGCGCCAGCAGCCTCGGAGCAGGGGTTGTTCAGCCCCAGCATTTT
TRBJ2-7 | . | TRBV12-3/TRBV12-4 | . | CASSLSATYEQYF | TGTGCCAGCAGTTTATCGGCGACCTACGAGCAGTACTTC
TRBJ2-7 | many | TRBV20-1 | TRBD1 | CSAAATGGTSYEQYF | TGCAGTGCTGCAGCGACAGGGGGCACGTCCTACGAGCAGTACTTC
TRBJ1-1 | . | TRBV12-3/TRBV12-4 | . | CASSLSGASTEAFF | TGTGCCAGCAGTTTATCGGGGGCGAGCACTGAAGCTTTCTTT
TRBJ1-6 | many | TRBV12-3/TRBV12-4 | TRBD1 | CASGRGQYNSPLHF | TGTGCCAGCGGACGGGGACAGTATAATTCACCCCTCCACTTT
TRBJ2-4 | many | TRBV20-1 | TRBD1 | CSAPGQGTLAKNIQYF | TGCAGTGCACCGGGACAGGGAACGCTAGCCAAAAACATTCAGTACTTC
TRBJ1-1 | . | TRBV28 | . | CASSLTSTAGTEAFF | TGTGCCAGCAGTTTAACGTCTACTGCGGGTACTGAAGCTTTCTTT
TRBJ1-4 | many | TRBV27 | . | CASSFTGTDEKLFF | TGTGCCAGCAGTTTCACCGGGACGGACGAAAAACTGTTTTTT
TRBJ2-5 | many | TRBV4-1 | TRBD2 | CASSQELRGVQETQYF | TGCGCCAGCAGCCAAGAGTTGCGGGGGGTCCAAGAGACCCAGTACTTC
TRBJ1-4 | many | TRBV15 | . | CATSRDLRGGEKLFF | TGTGCCACCAGCAGAGACCTGAGGGGCGGTGAAAAACTGTTTTTT
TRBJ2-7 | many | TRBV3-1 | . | CASSPPLKCEQYF | TGTGCCAGCAGCCCCCCCTTGAAATGCGAGCAGTACTTC
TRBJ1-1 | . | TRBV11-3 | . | CASSAPGTPNTEAFF | TGTGCCAGCAGCGCACCCGGGACACCGAACACTGAAGCTTTCTTT
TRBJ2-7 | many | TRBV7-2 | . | CASSTRDGIYEQYF | TGTGCCAGCAGCACCCGGGACGGGATCTACGAGCAGTACTTC
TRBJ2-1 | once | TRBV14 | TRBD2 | CASSRGGRATNEQFF | TGTGCCAGCAGCCGTGGCGGGAGGGCCACCAATGAGCAGTTCTTC
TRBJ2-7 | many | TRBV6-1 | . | CASKQGSGTGSYEQYF | TGTGCCAGCAAGCAGGGATCCGGGACGGGTTCCTACGAGCAGTACTTC
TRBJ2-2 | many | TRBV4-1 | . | CASSQDMVPGELFF | TGCGCCAGCAGCCAAGATATGGTCCCCGGGGAGCTGTTTTTT
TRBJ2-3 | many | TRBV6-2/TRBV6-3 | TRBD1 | CASRRGPGQGTDTQYF | TGTGCCAGCAGGAGAGGCCCGGGACAGGGAACAGATACGCAGTATTTT
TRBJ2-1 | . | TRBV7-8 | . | CASSAVYGGPNNEQFF | TGTGCCAGCAGCGCCGTGTACGGGGGGCCAAACAATGAGCAGTTCTTC
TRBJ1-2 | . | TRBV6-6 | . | CASSYRGDGNYGYTF | TGTGCCAGCAGTTACCGTGGAGACGGCAATTATGGCTACACCTTC
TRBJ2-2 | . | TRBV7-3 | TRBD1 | CASSIGQGGTGELFF | TGTGCCAGCAGCATTGGACAGGGGGGCACCGGGGAGCTGTTTTTT
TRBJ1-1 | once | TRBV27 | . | CASRGGTRNTEAFF | TGTGCCAGCCGGGGGGGCACACGGAACACTGAAGCTTTCTTT
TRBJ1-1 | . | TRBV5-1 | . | CASSRGVVGEAFF | TGCGCCAGCAGCAGGGGGGTTGTGGGCGAAGCTTTCTTT
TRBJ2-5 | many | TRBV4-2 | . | CASSQVGEETQYF | TGTGCCAGCAGCCAAGTCGGGGAAGAGACCCAGTACTTC
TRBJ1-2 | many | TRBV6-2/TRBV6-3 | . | CASSYGNTNYGYTF | TGTGCCAGCAGTTACGGCAATACTAACTATGGCTACACCTTC